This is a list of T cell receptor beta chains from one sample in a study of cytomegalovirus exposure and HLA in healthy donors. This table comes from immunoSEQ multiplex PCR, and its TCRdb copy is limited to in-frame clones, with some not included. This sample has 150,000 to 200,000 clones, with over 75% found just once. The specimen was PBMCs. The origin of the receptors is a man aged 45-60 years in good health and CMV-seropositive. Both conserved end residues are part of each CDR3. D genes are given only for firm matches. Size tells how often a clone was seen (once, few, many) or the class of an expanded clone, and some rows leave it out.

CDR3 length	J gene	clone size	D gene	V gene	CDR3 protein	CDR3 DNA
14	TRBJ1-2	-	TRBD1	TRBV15	CATSRDPIRGGYTF	TGTGCCACCAGCAGAGATCCTATCAGGGGGGGCTACACCTTC
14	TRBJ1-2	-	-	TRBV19	CASSRGQTNYGYTF	TGTGCCAGTAGTAGAGGACAGACGAACTATGGCTACACCTTC
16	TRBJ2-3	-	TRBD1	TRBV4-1	CASSQANRGFTDTQYF	TGCGCCAGCAGCCAAGCCAACAGGGGATTCACAGATACGCAGTATTTT
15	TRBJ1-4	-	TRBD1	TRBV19	CASSISPDRAEKLFF	TGTGCCAGTAGTATAAGCCCCGACAGGGCGGAAAAACTGTTTTTT
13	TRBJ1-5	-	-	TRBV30	CAWSVGGGQPQHF	TGTGCCTGGAGTGTAGGGGGGGGTCAGCCCCAGCATTTT
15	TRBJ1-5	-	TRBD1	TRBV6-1	CASSEQSGGTQPQHF	TGTGCCAGCAGTGAACAATCAGGGGGCACTCAGCCCCAGCATTTT
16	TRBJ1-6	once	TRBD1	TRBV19	CASSVKTGTLDSPLHF	TGTGCCAGTAGTGTAAAGACAGGGACCTTAGATTCACCCCTCCACTTT
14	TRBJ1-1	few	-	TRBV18	CASSPPDRRTEAFF	TGTGCCAGCTCACCACCGGACAGAAGAACTGAAGCTTTCTTT
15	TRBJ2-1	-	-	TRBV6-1	CASRRGRASYNEQFF	TGTGCCAGCAGAAGGGGCAGGGCGTCCTACAATGAGCAGTTCTTC
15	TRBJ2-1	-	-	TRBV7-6	CASTPGGTGYNEQFF	TGTGCCAGCACCCCGGGGGGCACGGGATACAATGAGCAGTTCTTC
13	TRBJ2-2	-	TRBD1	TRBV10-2	CASRTGGTGELFF	TGCGCCAGCAGGACAGGGGGGACCGGGGAGCTGTTTTTT
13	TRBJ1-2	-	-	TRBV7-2	CASSLEGDSGYTF	TGTGCCAGCAGCCTAGAGGGCGACAGCGGCTACACCTTC
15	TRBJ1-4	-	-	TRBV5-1	CASSPGGGAYEKLFF	TGCGCCAGCAGCCCTGGAGGGGGGGCGTATGAAAAACTGTTTTTT
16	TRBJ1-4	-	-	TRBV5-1	CASSTKSPATNEKLFF	TGCGCCAGCAGCACTAAAAGCCCCGCAACTAATGAAAAACTGTTTTTT
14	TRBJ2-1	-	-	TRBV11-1	CASSPGGSRNEQFF	TGTGCCAGCAGCCCTGGGGGGTCCCGCAATGAGCAGTTCTTC
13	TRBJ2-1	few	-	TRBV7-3	CASSLDRGNEQFF	TGTGCCAGCAGCTTAGATCGGGGGAATGAGCAGTTCTTC
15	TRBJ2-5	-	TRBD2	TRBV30	CAWSVGAGVQETQYF	TGTGCCTGGAGTGTAGGGGCGGGGGTCCAAGAGACCCAGTACTTC
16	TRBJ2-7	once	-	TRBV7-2	CASSSTEAGARTRQYF	TGTGCCAGCAGCTCGACCGAGGCAGGGGCAAGAACGCGTCAGTACTTC
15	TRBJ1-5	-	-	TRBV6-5	CASSYRGGGNQPQHF	TGTGCCAGCAGTTACAGAGGAGGCGGCAATCAGCCCCAGCATTTT
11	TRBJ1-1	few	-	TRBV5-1	CASSGGSEAFF	TGCGCCAGCAGCGGAGGCTCTGAAGCTTTCTTT
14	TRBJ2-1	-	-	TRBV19	CASSRGGSYNEQFF	TGTGCCAGTAGTAGAGGGGGATCATACAATGAGCAGTTCTTC
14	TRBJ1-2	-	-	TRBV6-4	CASSDLRMDYGYTF	TGTGCCAGCAGTGACCTCAGGATGGACTATGGCTACACCTTC
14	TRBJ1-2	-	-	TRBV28	CASRSSGYFYGYTF	TGTGCCAGCAGGTCCTCGGGGTACTTCTATGGCTACACCTTC
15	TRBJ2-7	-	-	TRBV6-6	CASSYATGRLSEQYF	TGTGCCAGCAGTTACGCGACAGGGAGGTTATCCGAGCAGTACTTC
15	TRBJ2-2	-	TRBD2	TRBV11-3	CASSLSGAQTGELFF	TGCGCCAGCAGCTTAAGCGGGGCACAGACCGGGGAGCTGTTTTTT
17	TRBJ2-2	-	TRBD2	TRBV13	CASSLPTSGVNTGELFF	TGTGCCAGCAGCTTACCGACTAGCGGGGTGAACACCGGGGAGCTGTTTTTT
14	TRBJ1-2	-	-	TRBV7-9	CASSLDGANYGYTF	TGTGCCAGCAGCTTAGATGGAGCTAACTATGGCTACACCTTC
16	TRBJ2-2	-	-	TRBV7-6	CASSLTGDVVTGELFF	TGTGCCAGCAGCCTGACGGGGGACGTAGTCACCGGGGAGCTGTTTTTT
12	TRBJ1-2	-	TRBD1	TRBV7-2	CASSATGWGYTF	TGTGCCAGCAGCGCGACAGGGTGGGGCTACACCTTC
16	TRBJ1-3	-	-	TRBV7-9	CASSLVTGYLASPIYF	TGTGCCAGCAGCTTAGTAACGGGATACCTAGCTTCTCCCATATATTTT
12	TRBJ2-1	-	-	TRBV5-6	CASSFELDEQFF	TGTGCCAGCAGCTTTGAGTTGGATGAGCAGTTCTTC
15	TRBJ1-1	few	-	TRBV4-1	CASSQAPHRANEAFF	TGCGCCAGCAGCCAAGCTCCCCACAGGGCGAATGAAGCTTTCTTT
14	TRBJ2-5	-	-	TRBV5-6	CASSNPAGQETQYF	TGTGCCAGCAGCAACCCTGCGGGCCAAGAGACCCAGTACTTC
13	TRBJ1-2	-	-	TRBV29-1	CSALRDTDYGYTF	TGCAGCGCCCTTCGGGACACCGACTATGGCTACACCTTC
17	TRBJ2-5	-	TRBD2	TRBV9	CASSAGTSGGARETQYF	TGTGCCAGCAGCGCCGGGACTAGCGGGGGGGCTCGGGAGACCCAGTACTTC
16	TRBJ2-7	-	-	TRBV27	CASSLGFGGFTYEQYF	TGTGCCAGCAGTTTAGGATTCGGGGGTTTTACCTACGAGCAGTACTTC
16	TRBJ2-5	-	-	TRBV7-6	CASSLGGGGPWRTQYF	TGTGCCAGCAGCTTAGGGGGAGGGGGGCCCTGGAGGACCCAGTACTTC
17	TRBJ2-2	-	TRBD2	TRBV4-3	CASSRGGGGANTGELFF	TGCGCCAGCAGCCGCGGTGGGGGAGGGGCAAACACCGGGGAGCTGTTTTTT
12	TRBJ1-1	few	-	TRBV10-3	CAIPRRQLEAFF	TGTGCCATCCCCCGGCGGCAGCTTGAAGCTTTCTTT
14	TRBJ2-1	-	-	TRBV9	CASSGDWADNEQFF	TGTGCCAGCAGCGGGGACTGGGCGGACAATGAGCAGTTCTTC
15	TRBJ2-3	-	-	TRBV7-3	CASSLGGAAADTQYF	TGTGCCAGCAGCTTAGGCGGGGCCGCGGCAGATACGCAGTATTTT
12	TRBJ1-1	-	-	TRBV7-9	CASSLGLGEAFF	TGTGCCAGCAGCTTAGGTCTCGGTGAAGCTTTCTTT
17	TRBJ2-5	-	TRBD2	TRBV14	CASSHSRLAGALETQYF	TGTGCCAGCAGCCACTCGAGGCTAGCGGGGGCCTTGGAGACCCAGTACTTC
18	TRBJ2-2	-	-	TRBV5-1	CASSLLGRSTSGTGELFF	TGCGCCAGCAGCTTGCTTGGGAGGAGTACCTCCGGCACCGGGGAGCTGTTTTTT
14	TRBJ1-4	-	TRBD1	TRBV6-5	CASRPDRGQGKLFF	TGTGCCAGCAGGCCTGACAGGGGGCAGGGAAAACTGTTTTTT
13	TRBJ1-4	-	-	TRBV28	CASRLIQGEKLFF	TGTGCCAGCAGGTTAATACAGGGAGAAAAACTGTTTTTT
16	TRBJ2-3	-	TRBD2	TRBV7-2	CASSHQGTSGGYTQYF	TGTGCCAGCAGTCACCAGGGGACTAGCGGGGGATATACGCAGTATTTT
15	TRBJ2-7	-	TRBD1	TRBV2	CATPRARGRLYEQYF	TGTGCCACCCCCCGTGCAAGGGGGCGACTGTACGAGCAGTACTTC
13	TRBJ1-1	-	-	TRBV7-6	CASSYGGSTEAFF	TGTGCCAGCAGCTATGGGGGGTCCACTGAAGCTTTCTTT
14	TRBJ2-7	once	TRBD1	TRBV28	CASSFARQGGLGYF	TGTGCCAGCAGTTTTGCGCGACAGGGGGGTTTGGGGTACTTC
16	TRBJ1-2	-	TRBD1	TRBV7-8	CASSLGQGAQYYGYTF	TGTGCCAGCAGCTTAGGGCAGGGGGCTCAGTACTATGGCTACACCTTC
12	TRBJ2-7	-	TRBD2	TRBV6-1	CASSREGYEQYF	TGTGCCAGCAGCAGGGAGGGCTACGAGCAGTACTTC
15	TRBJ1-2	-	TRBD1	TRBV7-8	CASSDRDRGDYGYTF	TGTGCCAGCAGCGACCGGGACAGGGGAGACTATGGCTACACCTTC
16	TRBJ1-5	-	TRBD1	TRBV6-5	CASSSIRQGQGQPQHF	TGTGCCAGCAGTTCCATTAGACAGGGACAAGGTCAGCCCCAGCATTTT